This T cell receptor (beta chain) stems from a study of blood T cell repertoires in COVID-19 (dated by TCRdb to the early 2020s). At the level of the whole study: Collaborator samples came from the United States, Italy and Spain and covered acute and convalescent phases of COVID-19. Sample metadata almost always included a de-identified subject ID, COVID-19 status, age in years and sex. Where available, HLA class I and class II types were taken from metadata supplied by the sample provider and were not determined by assay-based typing. The dataset comprised deeply sampled blood TCRbeta repertoires from subjects exposed to, actively infected with, or recovered from COVID-19. The material from the prospective study consisted of cDNA or gDNA derived from T cells, B-cell-depleted T cells, or PBMCs. Samples were obtained from the ongoing ImmuneRACE study (first 160 participants) and from 1,254 subjects provided by 6 global collaborators. The repertoires were released in a freely available public database meant as a resource for research on the immune response to SARS-CoV-2. Results the study describes overall, beyond this receptor: Clinical and demographic metadata were provided uncurated, with the amount varying by source and participant.

Comment on this clone: The antigen it recognizes is unknown. No much larger clone is present one base from it, and per-base qualities are unavailable.

The immunoSEQ Assay, a bias-controlled multiplex PCR, was used to amplify TCRbeta CDR3 regions from genomic DNA. In the source study's methods: Nucleated cell counts per sample were estimated from amplification of reference gene primers within the assay. Sequence reads were collapsed and filtered to measure the absolute abundance of every unique TCRbeta CDR3 rearrangement. For each sample, productive Simpson clonality was calculated by taking the square root of Simpson's diversity index across productive rearrangements. Entries here come from immuneACCESS through TCRdb and include only in-frame sequences with V and J called. Some clones fail to appear in such tables; in the studies checked, an unresolved V gene covers under half of the shortfall, and the cause of the remainder is unknown. V and J calls and clone size come straight from that table; D and trimming were deduced from the DNA. The sample includes 120,000 to 150,000 clones, with about nine tenths observed a single time. The ten top clones hold approximately 0.95% of the sample.

Collaborating institutions collected whole blood in K2EDTA tubes following their own protocols. For TCRbeta analysis, collaborators shipped samples in one of three forms: frozen whole blood, isolated PBMCs, or DNA extracted from either of those sample types. From a lookup of the germline V gene (reference sequence), CDR1 and CDR2 are LNHDA and SQIVND. The CDR3 holds 13 amino acids from the cysteine to the phenylalanine. This entry keeps only the CDR3 DNA: 39 bases, framed from base 1. V sheds 5 bases and J sheds 4 bases, leaving 8 bases between their ends. The TCR was taken from a woman aged 50 to 60 with acute or convalescent COVID-19. Sequenced material: peripheral blood. The chain is assembled from TRBV19 and TRBJ1-4, with the identity of the D gene unclear. CDR3 reads: CASSGRINEKLFF. The nucleotide sequence is TGTGCCAGTAGTGGGAGGATTAATGAAAAACTGTTTTTT.